Described below is a single T cell receptor beta chain sequence and its context. Its antigen is still unknown. One base away there is no much larger clone; base qualities are not given. From cysteine to phenylalanine, the CDR3 is 16 amino acids long. This entry keeps only the CDR3 DNA: 48 bases, framed from base 1. For CDR1 and CDR2, the germline V gene (reference sequence) lists SGHNT and YYREEE. Trimming at the junction amounts to 0 bases on V and 5 bases on J, and the germline ends lie 17 bases apart. All of the isolated RNA was reverse transcribed with the High Capacity cDNA Reverse Transcription Kit, so expressed TCRB transcripts were sequenced. Deep immunoSEQ sequencing was performed on naive, central memory and regulatory T cell samples, with an average of roughly 3.6 million total reads per sample. Sorted cells were lysed in RLT buffer and RNA was extracted with DNase-treated RNeasy Micro or Mini kits, depending on cell number. To prevent cross-contamination, every cell subset was processed on its own, while patient and healthy donor samples were processed together. TCRB sequences were amplified from cDNA with the immunoSEQ multiplex PCR, producing 87-bp fragments spanning the CDR3 region. The amplicons were sequenced using the Illumina HiSeq platform. The authors' analysis ran thus. PCR bias was computationally corrected using synthetic template baselines, reads within Hamming distance 2 were collapsed, and singletons that could not be merged were discarded. Reads were aligned to IMGT to assign V, D and J genes, CDR3 length, and insertions or deletions at six rearrangement sites. Within each subset, clonotype counts were normalized to sorted cell number, and only after that were true diversity and Gini coefficients computed with the tcR R package. Repertoire sharing was quantified using the overlap coefficient calculated on TCRB nucleotide sequences. As a proxy for the pre-selection repertoire, out-of-frame TCRB sequences from naive cells were analyzed. Held by TCRdb, this immuneACCESS table contains in-frame sequences only and omits some clones. Under half of the omission traces to an unresolved V gene where checked; the cause of the rest is unknown. The DNA was the basis for D and trimming; V, J and clone size are from that table. This sample holds around 240,000 clones; 9.6% were observed only once. The ten largest clonotypes hold under 0.035% of the sample.

The source of the sample is a study of beta chain features in type 1 diabetes (dated by TCRdb to between 2017 and 2018). With respect to the entire study: Mean age, gender distribution, total cell number and subset yield did not differ between patients and healthy donors. The study compared the TCRB repertoires of sorted circulating CD4+ T cell subsets in recently diagnosed type 1 diabetes patients with those in matched healthy donors. A total of 90 million to 130 million sorted cells were examined across all samples, and a strong correlation was observed between cell number per subset and RNA yield. Whereas all 30 or so donors provided naive and central memory subsets, regulatory and stem cell-like memory subsets were isolated from just 8 patients and roughly 8 healthy donors. Summary of the overall study and its limitations: Because cDNA rather than genomic DNA was sequenced, highly expressing activated cells could have been over-represented, although no difference in activation and CD3 levels was found between groups. At VDJ recombination sites, type 1 diabetes patients had fewer insertions and more deleted nucleotides, which implies abnormalities in thymic rearrangement. Naive, central memory and regulatory TCRB repertoires appeared to be more similar among patients than among healthy donors. Only small numbers of individuals were included in the HLA sub-analyses, which left unresolved whether HLA type had any influence on TCRB rearrangement. Shorter templates might have been favored by PCR, but patient and control samples were amplified and corrected together, so both groups would have been affected equally by any skew. In all four CD4+ subsets, TCRB CDR3 length was moderately but significantly shorter in type 1 diabetes patients.

Each donor gave one peripheral blood draw, roughly 120 mL on average, collected into heparinised tubes. Naive, central memory, regulatory and stem cell-like memory CD4+ T cells were sorted on a BD FACSAria II using a panel including CD45RO, CCR7, CD25, CD127, CD95 and CD27. Purity was above 95% for every sorted population. PBMCs were isolated right away by Lymphoprep density gradient centrifugation and were stained directly, without culture. So that batch effects would be minimized, each experiment stained and sorted samples in pairs, pairing one healthy donor with one patient. The source of this sequence is a young woman in good health. The sequencing sample was made of naive CD4+ T cells from blood. In light of the paper, this sample's cell subset or site label describes: true naive CD4+ T cells. Recombination connected TRBV5-4 to TRBJ1-1; no D gene call is confident. CDR3 loop: CASSLGIALGLTEAFF. DNA sequence: TGTGCCAGCAGCTTGGGTATCGCCCTGGGCTTAACTGAAGCTTTCTTT.